A selection of T cell receptor beta chains follows, all from one sample in a study of sequential checkpoint blockade in melanoma. Using immunoSEQ multiplex PCR, the repertoire was profiled, and TCRdb retains in-frame clones only, with some absent. The table includes fewer than 7,000 clones, roughly a quarter detected once. The sample in question was tumor tissue (inferred from file names), obtained from a patient given nivolumab and ipilimumab in sequence. These receptors were obtained from a human donor with melanoma. The CDR3 runs from the conserved cysteine through the conserved F or W. A D gene is named only where the DNA matches it firmly. Not every row has a clone size; where given, it reads once, few, many or a size class.

TRBJ2-1	TRBV9	.	medium-sized	CASSVAYRDPVDEQFF	TGTGCCAGCAGCGTAGCTTACCGGGACCCCGTGGATGAGCAGTTCTTC
TRBJ2-7	TRBV6-8	TRBD1	few	CASSLQGSSEQYF	TGTGCCAGCAGTTTACAGGGGAGTAGCGAGCAGTACTTC
TRBJ2-7	TRBV5-1	TRBD2	.	CASSPDPGTSSEQYF	TGCGCCAGCAGCCCAGACCCAGGGACTAGCAGTGAGCAGTACTTC
TRBJ1-1	TRBV28	.	few	CASSLRRGNTEAFF	TGTGCCAGCAGTTTACGTCGGGGGAACACTGAAGCTTTCTTT
TRBJ2-2	TRBV9	.	.	CASSGDIPGELFF	TGTGCCAGCAGCGGGGACATCCCCGGGGAGCTGTTTTTT
TRBJ1-3	TRBV9	TRBD1	few	CASSGGTGTSGNTIYF	TGTGCCAGCAGCGGCGGGACAGGGACCTCTGGAAACACCATATATTTT
TRBJ2-2	TRBV5-1	TRBD2	.	CASSGSVGGSTGELFF	TGCGCCAGCAGCGGGAGTGTCGGGGGGTCCACCGGGGAGCTGTTTTTT
TRBJ1-1	TRBV19	.	few	CATTRSPGQGYNTEAFF	TGTGCCACCACCCGGTCCCCGGGACAAGGATATAACACTGAAGCTTTCTTT
TRBJ1-2	TRBV10-2	.	.	CATRDRMDNYGYTF	TGCGCCACCAGAGACAGGATGGACAACTATGGCTACACCTTC
TRBJ1-1	TRBV28	.	.	CASSFHGYGSMNTEAFF	TGTGCCAGCAGTTTTCACGGGTATGGAAGCATGAACACTGAAGCTTTCTTT
TRBJ2-6	TRBV11-3	.	medium-sized	CASSRQGLGANVLTF	TGTGCCAGCAGCCGACAGGGACTTGGGGCCAACGTCCTGACTTTC
TRBJ1-3	TRBV18	.	.	CASSPARTDRGNTIYF	TGTGCCAGCTCACCAGCCCGGACAGATCGGGGAAACACCATATATTTT
TRBJ2-3	TRBV11-3	TRBD2	few	CASSPGTSETDTQYF	TGTGCCAGCAGCCCCGGGACTAGCGAAACAGATACGCAGTATTTT
TRBJ1-5	TRBV23-1	.	few	CASSQSGIINQPQHF	TGCGCCAGCAGTCAATCCGGTATAATAAATCAGCCCCAGCATTTT
TRBJ1-5	TRBV28	.	few	CASTNSGSNQPQHF	TGTGCCAGCACCAACTCGGGGTCAAATCAGCCCCAGCATTTT
TRBJ2-7	TRBV11-3	TRBD1	many	CASSLLGTGFYEQYF	TGTGCCAGCAGCTTGCTGGGGACAGGGTTCTACGAGCAGTACTTC
TRBJ2-7	TRBV4-1	.	few	CASSQGVSRSYEQYF	TGCGCCAGCAGCCAAGGGGTCTCCAGATCCTACGAGCAGTACTTC
TRBJ2-5	TRBV11-3	.	many	CASSLTDGKETQYF	TGTGCCAGCAGCTTGACGGACGGGAAAGAGACCCAGTACTTC
TRBJ2-1	TRBV6-8	.	.	CAIRGSTGSLYNEQFF	TGTGCCATCAGGGGAAGCACAGGTTCGCTTTACAATGAGCAGTTCTTC
TRBJ2-2	TRBV6-8	.	medium-sized	CATIRVPNTGELFF	TGTGCCACAATCCGGGTCCCTAACACCGGGGAGCTGTTTTTT
TRBJ2-6	TRBV18	.	.	CASSTGGGANVLTF	TGTGCCAGCTCCACAGGTGGTGGGGCCAACGTCCTGACTTTC
TRBJ2-7	TRBV4-1	.	few	CASSLKGVGGEQYF	TGCGCCAGCAGCCTAAAGGGGGTAGGGGGCGAGCAGTACTTC
TRBJ1-5	TRBV11-3	.	many	CASSLGGGGNQPQHF	TGTGCCAGCAGCTTGGGAGGGGGTGGCAATCAGCCCCAGCATTTT
TRBJ2-5	TRBV18	.	.	CASSPAGLGGETQYF	TGTGCCAGCTCACCCGCCGGCCTCGGGGGAGAGACCCAGTACTTC
TRBJ2-7	TRBV19	TRBD1	.	CASSTRGTGINEQYF	TGTGCCAGTAGTACCCGGGGGACAGGGATCAACGAGCAGTACTTC
TRBJ1-5	TRBV11-3	.	.	CASSRLVGRNNQPQHF	TGTGCCAGCAGCCGCTTGGTTGGGCGAAACAATCAGCCCCAGCATTTT
TRBJ2-6	TRBV11-3	.	many	CASSFIQGAPGANVLTF	TGTGCCAGCAGTTTTATACAGGGAGCCCCTGGGGCCAACGTCCTGACTTTC
TRBJ1-2	TRBV30	TRBD1	few	CAWTTGGYGYTF	TGTGCCTGGACTACAGGGGGCTATGGCTACACCTTC
TRBJ2-7	TRBV28	TRBD2	few	CASSPPPVGGPYEQYF	TGTGCCAGCAGTCCACCCCCAGTGGGAGGGCCCTACGAGCAGTACTTC
TRBJ2-7	TRBV5-1	TRBD2	.	CASSLEGAGGPSYEQYF	TGCGCCAGCAGCCTGGAAGGAGCGGGAGGCCCCTCCTACGAGCAGTACTTC
TRBJ1-1	TRBV19	.	.	CASSPTTGDEAFF	TGTGCCAGTAGTCCTACCACCGGGGATGAAGCTTTCTTT
TRBJ2-5	TRBV28	.	.	CASSRRQGGGETQYF	TGTGCCAGCAGCCGACGACAGGGAGGAGGAGAGACCCAGTACTTC
TRBJ2-7	TRBV6-8	TRBD2	medium-sized	CATTPGGAHYEQYF	TGTGCCACCACCCCCGGGGGGGCCCACTACGAGCAGTACTTC
TRBJ1-1	TRBV19	.	few	CASSTRGRKYTEAFF	TGTGCCAGTAGTACCCGGGGCAGAAAGTACACTGAAGCTTTCTTT
TRBJ2-5	TRBV29-1	TRBD1	.	CSVGQGEETQYF	TGCAGCGTGGGACAGGGCGAGGAGACCCAGTACTTC